This is a list of T cell receptor beta chains from one sample in a study of cytomegalovirus exposure and HLA in healthy donors. The assay was immunoSEQ multiplex PCR, and TCRdb's table has in-frame clones only and misses some. The sample holds some 130,000 clones. The sample was PBMCs. These receptors were obtained from a woman in her thirties or forties in good health and CMV-seropositive. Each CDR3 is given with its conserved first and last residue. A D gene is named only where the DNA matches it firmly.

V	J	D	CDR3	DNA
TRBV18	TRBJ1-2	TRBD1	CASSTETGGYGYTF	TGTGCCAGCTCAACGGAAACAGGGGGCTATGGCTACACCTTC
TRBV15	TRBJ2-1	TRBD2	CATSSLSGARPYNEQFF	TGTGCCACCAGCAGTCTCAGCGGGGCCCGGCCCTACAATGAGCAGTTCTTC
TRBV30	TRBJ2-5	.	CAWSMGPQETQYF	TGTGCCTGGAGTATGGGGCCCCAAGAGACCCAGTACTTC
TRBV29-1	TRBJ1-2	TRBD1	CSATKSGQGRGYTF	TGCAGCGCCACGAAATCTGGACAGGGGCGAGGCTACACCTTC
TRBV5-1	TRBJ2-3	.	CASSSLGGGTDTQYF	TGCGCCAGCAGCTCTCTCGGAGGGGGCACAGATACGCAGTATTTT
TRBV14	TRBJ2-2	.	CASSQYAGTAGELFF	TGTGCCAGCAGCCAGTACGCGGGAACAGCCGGGGAGCTGTTTTTT
TRBV27	TRBJ2-7	.	CASSPDVEGYEQYF	TGTGCCAGCAGCCCCGACGTAGAGGGCTACGAGCAGTACTTC
TRBV27	TRBJ2-1	TRBD2	CASTPMGLAGGPIDEQFF	TGTGCCAGCACCCCCATGGGACTAGCGGGAGGGCCGATAGACGAGCAGTTCTTC
TRBV18	TRBJ2-1	TRBD2	CASSPLRSGRAKFEQFF	TGTGCCAGCTCACCCTTAAGAAGCGGGAGGGCCAAATTTGAGCAGTTCTTC
TRBV19	TRBJ1-5	TRBD1	CASSMVQGADGQPQHF	TGTGCCAGTAGTATGGTGCAGGGGGCGGACGGGCAGCCCCAGCATTTT
TRBV5-1	TRBJ2-3	.	CASSLAGQSPQYF	TGCGCCAGCAGCTTGGCCGGACAGTCCCCACAGTATTTT
TRBV29-1	TRBJ2-7	TRBD1	CSAKETGDGGEQYF	TGCAGCGCTAAGGAGACAGGGGACGGAGGCGAGCAGTACTTC
TRBV6-1	TRBJ2-5	.	CASNRQETQYF	TGTGCCAGCAACAGGCAAGAGACCCAGTACTTC
TRBV28	TRBJ2-7	TRBD1	CASRRTGSSYEQYF	TGTGCCAGCAGGAGGACAGGGAGCTCCTACGAGCAGTACTTC
TRBV28	TRBJ1-1	TRBD1	CASSLAGTDRRAFF	TGTGCCAGCAGTTTAGCCGGGACAGATCGTCGAGCTTTCTTT
TRBV4-2	TRBJ2-3	TRBD2	CASSQARDGLAGLDTQYF	TGTGCCAGCAGCCAGGCCCGGGATGGACTAGCGGGGTTGGATACGCAGTATTTT
TRBV7-9	TRBJ2-1	TRBD1	CASSFRTGRNEQFF	TGTGCCAGCAGTTTCCGGACAGGGAGGAATGAGCAGTTCTTC
TRBV29-1	TRBJ1-2	TRBD1	CSAEAYSGTGAYGYTF	TGCAGCGCTGAAGCCTACAGTGGGACAGGGGCCTATGGCTACACCTTC
TRBV7-3	TRBJ2-5	TRBD1	CASSLGDRQETQYF	TGTGCCAGCAGCTTAGGGGACAGACAAGAGACCCAGTACTTC
TRBV5-5	TRBJ1-1	TRBD1	CASSFRQGAGTEAFF	TGTGCCAGCAGCTTCAGACAGGGGGCAGGGACTGAAGCTTTCTTT
TRBV7-3	TRBJ2-6	TRBD1	CASSLKGQGVSGANVLTF	TGTGCCAGCAGCTTAAAGGGACAGGGGGTCTCTGGGGCCAACGTCCTGACTTTC
TRBV27	TRBJ2-7	.	CASSDFHEQYF	TGTGCCAGCAGTGACTTTCACGAGCAGTACTTC
TRBV29-1	TRBJ2-1	TRBD2	CSVEEGRTSTYNEQFF	TGCAGCGTTGAAGAAGGTAGGACTAGTACCTACAATGAGCAGTTCTTC
TRBV19	TRBJ2-3	TRBD2	CASSSGRPDTQYF	TGTGCCAGTAGTAGCGGGAGACCAGATACGCAGTATTTT
TRBV5-4	TRBJ2-3	.	CASSLEVAMDTQYF	TGTGCCAGCAGCCTGGAGGTAGCTATGGATACGCAGTATTTT
TRBV2	TRBJ1-1	.	CASSVRVLNTEAFF	TGTGCCAGCAGTGTGCGAGTCTTGAACACTGAAGCTTTCTTT
TRBV18	TRBJ2-2	TRBD1	CASSVRQGDTGELFF	TGTGCCAGCTCAGTACGACAGGGAGATACCGGGGAGCTGTTTTTT
TRBV7-2	TRBJ2-1	.	CASSLVTGNEQFF	TGTGCCAGCAGCTTAGTCACGGGGAATGAGCAGTTCTTC
TRBV6-1	TRBJ2-2	TRBD1	CASNAGTDTGELFF	TGTGCCAGCAACGCCGGGACAGACACCGGGGAGCTGTTTTTT
TRBV4-3	TRBJ2-3	TRBD2	CASSQGPSGSTDTQYF	TGCGCCAGCAGCCAAGGCCCTAGCGGGAGTACGGATACGCAGTATTTT